This TCR beta chain was recorded in a study of T cells in Graves' hyperthyroidism and ophthalmopathy. Germline assignment: CDR1 SNHLY and CDR2 FYNNEI. The CDR3 runs to 13 residues. Study outcomes and limitations: The model predicted ophthalmopathy a median roughly six months before onset. Also found in blood were most expanded thyroid clonotypes above 0.001.

About this clonotype itself: Antigen specificity is unknown. Mismatch with germline at one junction end may stem from a read error.

The patients, who ranged from 18 to 65 in age, presented with newly diagnosed hyperthyroidism lasting under 2 months. What was amplified from RNA transcripts were TCR beta CDR3 regions. First-round RT-PCR of the TCR CDR3 relied on the HTBI primer set. TCRdb re-analysed the multiplex PCR reads in MiXCR, keeping a single row per CDR3 protein. The sample includes around 190,000 distinct CDR3 sequences, approximately 16% of them seen just once. Sequencing was done on a sample of blood. The TCR comes from a woman aged 50 to 60 with Graves' hyperthyroidism. The J gene is TRBJ2-7, the V gene TRBV2; D remains ambiguous. Here the CDR3 reads CATSDWVSGEQYF. The CDR3 DNA sequence: TGTGCCACCAGTGATTGGGTCAGTGGGGAGCAGTACTTC.